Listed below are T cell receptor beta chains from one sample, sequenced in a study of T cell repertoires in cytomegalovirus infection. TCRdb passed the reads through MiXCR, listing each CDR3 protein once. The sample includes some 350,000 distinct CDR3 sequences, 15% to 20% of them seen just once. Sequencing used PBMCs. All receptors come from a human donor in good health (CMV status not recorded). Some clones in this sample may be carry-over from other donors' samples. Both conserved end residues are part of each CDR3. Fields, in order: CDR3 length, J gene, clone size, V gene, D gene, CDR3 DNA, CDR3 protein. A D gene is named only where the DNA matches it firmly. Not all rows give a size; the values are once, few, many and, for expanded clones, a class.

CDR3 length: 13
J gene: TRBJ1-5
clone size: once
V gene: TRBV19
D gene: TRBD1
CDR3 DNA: TGTGCCAGCGAGGGACAGTCCAATCAGCCCCAGCATTTT
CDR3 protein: CASEGQSNQPQHF

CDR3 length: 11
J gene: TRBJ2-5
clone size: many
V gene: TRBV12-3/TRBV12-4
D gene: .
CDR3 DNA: TGTGCCAGCGGACAATCAGAGACCCAGTACTTC
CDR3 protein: CASGQSETQYF

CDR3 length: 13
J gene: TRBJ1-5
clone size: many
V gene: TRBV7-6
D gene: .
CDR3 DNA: TGTGCCAGCAGCTTAGAAGGGACTGGGCCCCAGCATTTT
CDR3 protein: CASSLEGTGPQHF

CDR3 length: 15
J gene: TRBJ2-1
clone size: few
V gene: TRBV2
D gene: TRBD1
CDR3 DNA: TGTGCCAGCAGTGCAGACAGGGGGACCTACAATGAGCAGTTCTTC
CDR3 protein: CASSADRGTYNEQFF

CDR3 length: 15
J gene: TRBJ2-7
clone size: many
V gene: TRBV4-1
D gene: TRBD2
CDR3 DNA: TGCGCCAGCAGCCAAGATAAGCGGGAGTGGTACGAGCAGTACTTC
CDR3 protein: CASSQDKREWYEQYF

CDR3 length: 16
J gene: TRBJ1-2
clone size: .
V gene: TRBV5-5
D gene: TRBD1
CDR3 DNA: TGTGCCAGCAGCAAAGAATATAACAGGGGGCCGTATGGCTACACCTTC
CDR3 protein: CASSKEYNRGPYGYTF

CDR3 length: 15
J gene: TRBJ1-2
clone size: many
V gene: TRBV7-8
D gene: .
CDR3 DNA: TGTGCCAGCAGCTTAGCAGCGAGGCAGCCCTATGGCTACACCTTC
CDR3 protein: CASSLAARQPYGYTF

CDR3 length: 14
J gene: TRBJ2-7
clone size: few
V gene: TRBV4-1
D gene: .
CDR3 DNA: TGCGCCAGCAGCCAGGCCGATTCTATCGCCGAGCAGTACTTC
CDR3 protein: CASSQADSIAEQYF

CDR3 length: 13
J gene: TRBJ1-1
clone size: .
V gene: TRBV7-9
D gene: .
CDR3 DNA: TGTGCCAGCAGCCGGACCTGGAACACTGAAGCTTTCTTT
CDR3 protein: CASSRTWNTEAFF

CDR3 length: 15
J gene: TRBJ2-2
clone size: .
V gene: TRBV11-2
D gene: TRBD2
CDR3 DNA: TGTGCCAGCAGTCACGGGGGGGGGGGAACCGGGGAGCTGTTTTTT
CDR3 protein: CASSHGGGGTGELFF

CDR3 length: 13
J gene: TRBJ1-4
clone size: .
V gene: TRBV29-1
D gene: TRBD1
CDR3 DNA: TGCAGCGCAACTGGACAGGGCAATGAAAAACTGTTTTTT
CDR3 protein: CSATGQGNEKLFF

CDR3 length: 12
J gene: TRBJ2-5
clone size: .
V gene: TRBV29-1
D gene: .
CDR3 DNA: TGCAGCGGGGGGACCCCGGATGAGACCCAGTACTTC
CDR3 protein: CSGGTPDETQYF

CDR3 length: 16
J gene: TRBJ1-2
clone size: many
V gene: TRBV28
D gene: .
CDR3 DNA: TGTGCCAGCAGTCCAGTGGGTAGGGGACCTGGCTATGGCTACACCTTC
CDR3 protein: CASSPVGRGPGYGYTF

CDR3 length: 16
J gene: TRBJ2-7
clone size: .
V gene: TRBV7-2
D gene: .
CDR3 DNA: TGTGCCAGCAGCTTTCCAGGGGCCGTGAGCTCCTACGAGCAGTACTTC
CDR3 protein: CASSFPGAVSSYEQYF

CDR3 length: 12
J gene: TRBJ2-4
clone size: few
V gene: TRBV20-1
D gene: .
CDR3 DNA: TGCAGTGTTCAGTATAGCGATGGCATTCAGTACTTC
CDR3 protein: CSVQYSDGIQYF

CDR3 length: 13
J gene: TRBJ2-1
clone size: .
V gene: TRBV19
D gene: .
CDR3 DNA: TGTGCCAGTAGCAGGGACCGATTGGGGGAGCAGTTCTTC
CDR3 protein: CASSRDRLGEQFF

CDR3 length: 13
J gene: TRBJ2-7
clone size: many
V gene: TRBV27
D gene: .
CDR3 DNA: TGTGCCAGCAGTTTTTCCCTCCACTACGAGCAGTACTTC
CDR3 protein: CASSFSLHYEQYF

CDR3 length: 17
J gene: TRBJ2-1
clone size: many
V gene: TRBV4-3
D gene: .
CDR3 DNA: TGCGCCAGCAGCCAAGATCGTGGGGGGAACCTTTACAATGAGCAGTTCTTC
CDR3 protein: CASSQDRGGNLYNEQFF

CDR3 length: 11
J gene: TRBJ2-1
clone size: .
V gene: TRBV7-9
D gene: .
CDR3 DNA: TGTGCCAGCAGCTTGACGGAAGAGCAGTTCTTC
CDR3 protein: CASSLTEEQFF

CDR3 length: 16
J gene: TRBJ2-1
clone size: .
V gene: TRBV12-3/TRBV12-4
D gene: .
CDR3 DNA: TGTGCCAGCAGTAGCCCGGGGCTCATTTCCTACAATGAGCAGTTCTTC
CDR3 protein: CASSSPGLISYNEQFF

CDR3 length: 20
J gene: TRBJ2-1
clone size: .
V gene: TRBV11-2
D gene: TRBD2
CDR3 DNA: TGTGCCAGCAGCTTAGGCCCAACGTCGTCAAGCGGGGGCTCCTACAATGAGCAGTTCTTC
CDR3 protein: CASSLGPTSSSGGSYNEQFF

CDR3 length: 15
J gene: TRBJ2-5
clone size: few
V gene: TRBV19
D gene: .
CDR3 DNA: TGTGCCAGTAGGGTCGGCCCGTGGAGTCAAGAGACCCAGTACTTC
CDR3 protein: CASRVGPWSQETQYF

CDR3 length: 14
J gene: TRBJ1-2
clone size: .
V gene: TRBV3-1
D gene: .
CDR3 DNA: TGTGCCAGCAGCCAAGGCTCGTCCCAAGGCGGCTACACCTTC
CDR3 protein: CASSQGSSQGGYTF

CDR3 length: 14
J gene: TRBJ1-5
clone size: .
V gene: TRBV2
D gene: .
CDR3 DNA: TGTGCCAGCCACCGGGGTCTTAGCAATCAGCCCCAGCATTTT
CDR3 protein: CASHRGLSNQPQHF

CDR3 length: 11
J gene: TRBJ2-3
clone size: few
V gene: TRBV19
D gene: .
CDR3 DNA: TGTGCCAGTAGTCATGGGGATACGCAGTATTTT
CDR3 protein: CASSHGDTQYF

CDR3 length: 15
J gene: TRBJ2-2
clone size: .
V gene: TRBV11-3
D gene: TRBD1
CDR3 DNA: TGTGCCAGCAGCCCGGGACAGGGCGACACCGGGGAGCTGTTTTTT
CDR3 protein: CASSPGQGDTGELFF

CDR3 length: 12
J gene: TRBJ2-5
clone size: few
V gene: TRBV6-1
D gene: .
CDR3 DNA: TGTGCCAGCAGCAGGGCGGAGGTGACCCAGTACTTC
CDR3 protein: CASSRAEVTQYF

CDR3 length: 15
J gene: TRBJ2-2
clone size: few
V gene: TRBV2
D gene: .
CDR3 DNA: TGTGCCAGCGGCCCCCGGGGTTATAGCACCGGGGAGCTGTTTTTT
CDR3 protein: CASGPRGYSTGELFF

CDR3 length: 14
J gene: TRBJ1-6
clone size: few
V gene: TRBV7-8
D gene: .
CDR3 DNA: TGTGCCAGCAGCTTGAGAGGGTGGGACAAGGCCCTCCACTTT
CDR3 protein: CASSLRGWDKALHF

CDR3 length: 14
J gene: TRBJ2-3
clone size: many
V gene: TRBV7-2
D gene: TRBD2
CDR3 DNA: TGTGCCAGTCATAGCGGGAGAGGCACAGATACGCAGTATTTT
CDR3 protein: CASHSGRGTDTQYF

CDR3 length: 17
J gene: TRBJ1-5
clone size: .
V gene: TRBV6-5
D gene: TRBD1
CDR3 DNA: TGTGCCAGCAGTTCCGGGGGACAGAGATATAGCAATCAGCCCCAGCATTTT
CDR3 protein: CASSSGGQRYSNQPQHF

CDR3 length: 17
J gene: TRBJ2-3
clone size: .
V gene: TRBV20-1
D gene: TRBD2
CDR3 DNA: TGCAGTGCTAGAGATGTGGGACGGGGGGGCAGGACAGATACGCAGTATTTT
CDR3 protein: CSARDVGRGGRTDTQYF

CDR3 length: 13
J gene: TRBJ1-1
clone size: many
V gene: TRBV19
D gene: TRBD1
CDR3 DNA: TGTGCCAGTCATGGGACAGGCCCCGCTGAAGCTTTCTTT
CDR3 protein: CASHGTGPAEAFF

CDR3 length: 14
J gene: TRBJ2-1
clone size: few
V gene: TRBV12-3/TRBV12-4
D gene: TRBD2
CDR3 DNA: TGTGCCAGCAGTGGGACTAGCTATTACAATGAGCAGTTCTTC
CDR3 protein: CASSGTSYYNEQFF

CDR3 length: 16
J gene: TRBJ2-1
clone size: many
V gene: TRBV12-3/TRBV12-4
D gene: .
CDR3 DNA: TGTGCCAGCAGTCAAACCGGGTCCGCCGGCTACAATGAGCAGTTCTTC
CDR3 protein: CASSQTGSAGYNEQFF

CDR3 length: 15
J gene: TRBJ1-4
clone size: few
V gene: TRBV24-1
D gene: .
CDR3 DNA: TGTGCCACCAGTGACCCGCTAGGGGGAGGCGAAAAACTGTTTTTT
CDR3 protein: CATSDPLGGGEKLFF

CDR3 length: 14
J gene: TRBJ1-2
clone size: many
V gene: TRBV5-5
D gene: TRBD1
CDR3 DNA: TGTGCCAGCAGCCAAAGACAGGGCTGGTACGGCTACACCTTC
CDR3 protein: CASSQRQGWYGYTF

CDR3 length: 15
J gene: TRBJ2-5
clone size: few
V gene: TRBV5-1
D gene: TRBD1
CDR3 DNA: TGCGCCAGCAGCATCCGGGACAGGGGTATGGAGACCCAGTACTTC
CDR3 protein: CASSIRDRGMETQYF

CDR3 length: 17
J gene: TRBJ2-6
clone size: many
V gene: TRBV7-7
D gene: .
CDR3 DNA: TGTGCCAGCAGCCTTCTAGTGGGCAGCTCTGGGGCCAACGTCCTGACTTTC
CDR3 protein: CASSLLVGSSGANVLTF

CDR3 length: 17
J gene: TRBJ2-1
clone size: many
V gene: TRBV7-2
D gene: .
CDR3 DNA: TGTGCCAGCAGCTTACCCCTCCACCTAGTTTCCTACAATGAGCAGTTCTTC
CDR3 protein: CASSLPLHLVSYNEQFF

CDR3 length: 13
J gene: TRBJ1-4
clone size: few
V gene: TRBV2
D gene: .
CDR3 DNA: TGTGCCAGCCAGGGGACTACGGGTGAAAAACTGTTTTTT
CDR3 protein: CASQGTTGEKLFF

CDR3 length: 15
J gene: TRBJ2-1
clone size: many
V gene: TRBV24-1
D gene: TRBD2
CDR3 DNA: TGTGCCACCAAGGGCGTACTAGCGGGAAGGGATGAGCAGTTCTTC
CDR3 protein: CATKGVLAGRDEQFF

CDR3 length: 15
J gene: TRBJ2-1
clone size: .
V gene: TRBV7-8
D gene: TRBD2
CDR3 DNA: TGTGCCAGCAGCGAAACGGGACTAGCGGACAATGAGCAGTTCTTC
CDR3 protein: CASSETGLADNEQFF

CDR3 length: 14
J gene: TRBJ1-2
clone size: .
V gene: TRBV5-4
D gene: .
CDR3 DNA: TGTGCCAGCAGCTTGGAAGGGGAAATCTATGGCTACACCTTC
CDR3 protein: CASSLEGEIYGYTF

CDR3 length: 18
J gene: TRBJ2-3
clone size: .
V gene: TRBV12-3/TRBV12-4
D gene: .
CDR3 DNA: TGTGCCAGCAGTTTAGATCGGGGTTTCGGGGTTAGGACAGATACGCAGTATTTT
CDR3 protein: CASSLDRGFGVRTDTQYF

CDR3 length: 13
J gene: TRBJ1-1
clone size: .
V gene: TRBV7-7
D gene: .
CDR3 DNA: TGTGCCACCGACGACGTGGTCCGAATAGAAGCTTTCTTT
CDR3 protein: CATDDVVRIEAFF

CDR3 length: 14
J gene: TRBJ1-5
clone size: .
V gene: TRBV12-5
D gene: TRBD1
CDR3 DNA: TGTGCTAGTGGCGGCCCAGGGGGTAATCAGCCCCAGCATTTT
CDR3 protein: CASGGPGGNQPQHF

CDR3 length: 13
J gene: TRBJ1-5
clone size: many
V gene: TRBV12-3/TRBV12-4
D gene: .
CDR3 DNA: TGTGCCAGCCGGGAACAGGGAGAAGGGCCCCAGCATTTT
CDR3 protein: CASREQGEGPQHF

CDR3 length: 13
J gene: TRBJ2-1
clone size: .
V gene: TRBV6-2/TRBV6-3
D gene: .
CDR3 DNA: TGTGCCAGCAGTTACTCGAGGGGGAGTGAGCAGTTCTTC
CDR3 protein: CASSYSRGSEQFF

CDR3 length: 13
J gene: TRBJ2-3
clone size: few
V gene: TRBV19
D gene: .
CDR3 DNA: TGTGCCAGTAGTACCCGGGACCAAGATACGCAGTATTTT
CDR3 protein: CASSTRDQDTQYF

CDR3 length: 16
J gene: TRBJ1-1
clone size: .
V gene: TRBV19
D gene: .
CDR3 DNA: TGTGCCAGTAGTATTGGGGGCACAAGGCCGGACACTGAAGCTTTCTTT
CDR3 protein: CASSIGGTRPDTEAFF

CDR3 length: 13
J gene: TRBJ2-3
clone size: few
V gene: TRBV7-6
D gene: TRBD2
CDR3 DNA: TGTGCCAGCAGCCGCCGACTAGCGGATACGCAGTATTTT
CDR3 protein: CASSRRLADTQYF

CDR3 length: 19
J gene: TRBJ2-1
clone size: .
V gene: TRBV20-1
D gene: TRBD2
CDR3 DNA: TGCAGTGCTAGAGGCAGGAGAGGACTAGCGGGGGGGTGGTCGGATGAGCAGTTCTTC
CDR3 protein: CSARGRRGLAGGWSDEQFF